What follows are 17 T cell receptor beta chains derived from one specimen sequenced in a study of T cell changes during pregnancy in multiple sclerosis. Here immunoSEQ multiplex PCR was the method, and the copy in TCRdb shows in-frame clones only, minus some. Of 40,000 or so clones detected, roughly nine tenths appear once; the ten largest clones hold roughly 13%. Specimen: CD8+ T cells from peripheral blood mononuclear cells, collected in the first trimester of pregnancy. The receptors shown here come from a female donor with multiple sclerosis, enrolled in a pregnancy study.

This chain connects TRBV27 to TRBJ2-5; TRBD2 matches at 8 bases. Trimming removed 6 bases from V and 5 bases from J; junction bases left unmatched: 26. The CDR3 is made up of 20 amino acids. CDR1 and CDR2 from the germline V gene are MNHEY and SMNVEV (reference sequence). The CDR3 spells CASRLLVPPDERGLIETQYF. The CDR3 nucleotides are TGTGCCAGCAGACTTTTGGTACCCCCGGATGAGCGGGGGTTAATCGAGACCCAGTACTTC.

By sample fraction, this clone is large. The chain uses TRBV10-3 and TRBJ1-5, with 7 bases aligning to TRBD1. CDR3 size: 14 residues. The junction had 6 bases not matched to a gene; V was cut back by 10 bases and J by 0 bases. Per germline, CDR1 ENHRY and CDR2 SYGVKD. CDR3 in amino acids: CATATGDSNQPQHF. DNA of the CDR3: TGTGCCACCGCTACAGGGGATAGCAATCAGCCCCAGCATTTT.

The genes are TRBV5-4 and TRBJ2-1; 10 nucleotides line up with TRBD2. CDR1 is SGHNT, CDR2 YYREEE, per germline (reference sequence). The CDR3 has 17 amino acids. Trimming took 0 bases from V and 3 from J; bases not matched to a gene: 6. The CDR3, as DNA: TGTGCCAGCAGCTTGGGACTAGCGGGTCCCTTCTACAATGAGCAGTTCTTC. Protein: CASSLGLAGPFYNEQFF. The variable domain in full, with the rest retrieved from reference TRBV5-4 and TRBJ2-1, is ETGVTQSPTHLIKTRGQQVTLRCSSQSGHNTVSWYQQALGQGPQFIFQYYREEENGRGNFPPRFSGLQFPNYSSELNVNALELDDSALYLCASSLGLAGPFYNEQFFGPGTRLTVL.

This chain uses TRBV9 with TRBJ1-6, with TRBD1 as a possible D gene (5 bases). The germline V gene encodes CDR1 SGDLS and CDR2 YYNGEE. Trimming took 0 bases from V and 4 from J, leaving 11 bases between them. CDR3 length equals 16 residues. The CDR3 is CASSVERGWYNSPLHF. CDR3 sequence (DNA): TGTGCCAGCAGCGTAGAACGGGGGTGGTATAATTCACCCCTCCACTTT.

The chain combines TRBV4-1 with TRBJ2-1, with TRBD2 identical over 15 bases. CDR1 and CDR2 from the germline V gene are MGHRA and YSYEKL. Trimming took 4 bases from V and 10 from J; bases not matched to a gene: 2. The CDR3 is made up of 14 amino acids. CDR3 amino acids: CASSLGLAGGEQFF. DNA for the CDR3: TGCGCCAGCAGCCTAGGACTAGCGGGGGGGGAGCAGTTCTTC.

The rearrangement uses TRBV5-1 and TRBJ2-1, with TRBD1 matching 7 bases. This CDR3 is 13 amino acids long. Germline V gene lookup returns CDR1 SGHRS and CDR2 YFSETQ. The ends lost 5 bases at V and 7 bases at J; junction bases unmatched: 6. The CDR3 bases are TGCGCCAGCAGACAAAGACAGGGAAATGAGCAGTTCTTC. Protein product: CASRQRQGNEQFF.

The chain has TRBV19 and TRBJ2-7, with D tentatively TRBD1 (6 bases). The germline V gene encodes CDR1 LNHDA and CDR2 SQIVND (reference sequence). The CDR3 sequence is 14 residues long. Trimming left V 7 bases short and J 6 bases short, with 19 bases between. In DNA form, the CDR3 reads TGTGCCAGTACGCCCGGGACATCTATTGGCGAGCAGTACTTC. Its translation: CASTPGTSIGEQYF.

This sequence joins TRBV13 and TRBJ1-2, with D uncertain. With 5 bases removed from V and 1 base from J, the gap between germline ends came to 14 bases. This CDR3 comprises 15 residues. Germline V gene lookup returns CDR1 PRHDT and CDR2 FYEKMQ (reference sequence). The CDR3 reads CASSLRGHINYGYTF. CDR3 bases: TGTGCCAGCAGCCTACGAGGGCACATTAACTATGGCTACACCTTC.

This chain connects TRBV15 to TRBJ1-6; 7 nucleotides align to TRBD1. CDR1 and CDR2 (germline): LNHNV, YYDKDF (reference sequence). The length of the CDR3 is 16 residues. V was pared by 0 bases and J by 4 bases, with 3 bases of the junction left unmatched. The chain's CDR3 is CATSRDGQEYNSPLHF. The DNA of the CDR3 is TGTGCCACCAGCAGAGACGGACAGGAGTATAATTCACCCCTCCACTTT. Filled out from reference TRBV15 and TRBJ1-6, the complete variable domain reads DAMVIQNPRYQVTQFGKPVTLSCSQTLNHNVMYWYQQKSSQAPKLLFHYYDKDFNNEADTPDNFQSRRPNTSFCFLDIRSPGLGDTAMYLCATSRDGQEYNSPLHFGNGTRLTVT.

The chain is built from TRBV6-5 and TRBJ2-3; D might be TRBD1 (6 bases). Germline loops: CDR1 MNHEY, CDR2 SVGAGI. The CDR3 runs to 16 residues. V was trimmed by 0 bases and J by 2 bases, leaving 12 bases between them. CDR3 sequence reads: CASSYSSGEHTDTQYF. Here the CDR3 DNA reads TGTGCCAGCAGTTACTCGTCAGGGGAGCACACAGATACGCAGTATTTT.

This clone occurred a few times. The genes are TRBV5-5 and TRBJ2-7, with a tentative D call TRBD1 (5 bases). Trimming pared 4 bases from V and 3 bases from J, leaving 14 bases between. This CDR3 comprises 14 residues. Germline V gives CDR1 SGHKS, CDR2 YYEKEE (reference sequence). DNA for the CDR3: TGTGCCAGCAGCCGAGCAGGGTTTGACTACGAGCAGTACTTC. Amino acid sequence: CASSRAGFDYEQYF.

The chain combines TRBV6-1 with TRBJ2-1; TRBD2 might be the D (7 bases). The CDR3 contains 15 residues. In germline, CDR1 is MNHNS, CDR2 SASEGT. With 4 bases removed from V and 6 bases from J, the gap between germline ends came to 16 bases. CDR3 region: CASSGDKGGVNEQFF. DNA of the CDR3: TGTGCCAGCAGTGGGGACAAGGGGGGGGTCAATGAGCAGTTCTTC.

The chain has TRBV27 and TRBJ1-1; no reliable D call. The CDR3 is 15 residues long. Germline values: CDR1 MNHEY, CDR2 SMNVEV (reference sequence). V lost 7 bases and J lost 1, with 16 bases in between. CDR3 region: CASTPLAGPNTEAFF. The CDR3 coding sequence is TGTGCCAGCACCCCTTTGGCAGGCCCGAACACTGAAGCTTTCTTT.

This rearrangement joins TRBV7-3 to TRBJ2-1; 7 bases fit TRBD1. CDR1 and CDR2 (germline): SGHTA, FQGTGA. CDR3 length: 15 amino acids. The V and J ends lost 0 bases and 5 bases, in that order; junction bases with no gene match: 4. The CDR3 spells CASSLTGTVDNEQFF. In DNA, the CDR3 is TGTGCCAGCAGCTTAACAGGGACAGTAGACAATGAGCAGTTCTTC.

This clone showed up just a few times. The chain links TRBV5-6 to TRBJ1-2, with a tentative D call TRBD1 (6 bases). V was shortened by 4 bases and J by 6 bases, with 22 bases between the two germline ends. Germline CDR1 SGHDT, CDR2 YYEEEE. The CDR3 extends over 16 amino acids. The CDR3 is CASSQSGVFAWDGYTF. The CDR3 DNA is TGTGCCAGCAGCCAGTCAGGGGTCTTCGCTTGGGATGGCTACACCTTC.

The CDR3 DNA reads TGTGCCAGCAGTGAAGGACTAAATGAAAAACTGTTTTTT. This gives the protein CASSEGLNEKLFF. The genes are TRBV2 and TRBJ1-4, with unresolved D. CDR3 length: 13 amino acids. Deletions cut 1 base from V and 5 bases from J, with 5 bases between. Germline V lookup: CDR1 SNHLY, CDR2 FYNNEI.

The chain employs TRBV9 and TRBJ1-4; 8 bases fit TRBD1. The CDR3 contains 15 residues. Germline CDR1 is SGDLS and CDR2 is YYNGEE. The trim removed 3 bases at V and 7 bases at J, leaving 8 bases unmatched. This CDR3 is CASSASGGDGEKLFF. CDR3 in DNA: TGTGCCAGCAGCGCCTCAGGGGGCGATGGTGAAAAACTGTTTTTT.